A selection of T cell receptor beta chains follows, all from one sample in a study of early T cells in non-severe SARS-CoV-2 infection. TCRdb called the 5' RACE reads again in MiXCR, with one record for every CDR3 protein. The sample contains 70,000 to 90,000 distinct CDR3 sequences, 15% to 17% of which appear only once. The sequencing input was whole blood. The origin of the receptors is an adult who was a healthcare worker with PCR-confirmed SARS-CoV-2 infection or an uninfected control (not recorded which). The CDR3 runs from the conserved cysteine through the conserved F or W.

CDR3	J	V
CASSPAASEQYF	TRBJ2-7	TRBV18
CASSQDKQGVGQPQHF	TRBJ1-5	TRBV3-1
CASSRQTVASYNSPLHF	TRBJ1-6	TRBV5-1
CAIGQSTDTQYF	TRBJ2-3	TRBV10-3
CASSSRLAGGLNEQFF	TRBJ2-1	TRBV6-1
CASSETGHYEQYF	TRBJ2-7	TRBV19
CASSSVPSGKETQYF	TRBJ2-5	TRBV7-9
CASSLGQGPHEQYF	TRBJ2-7	TRBV5-1
CASSLQGYEQYF	TRBJ2-7	TRBV7-9
CASSLDSGANVLTF	TRBJ2-6	TRBV7-2
CASSFPGLVYNEQFF	TRBJ2-1	TRBV19
CASSLGAQPNIQYF	TRBJ2-4	TRBV7-2
CASSEVDNNQPQHF	TRBJ1-5	TRBV21-1
CATFFHGAAYEQYF	TRBJ2-7	TRBV9
CATSRDHRQRAVGYTF	TRBJ1-2	TRBV15
CASGSGLAGDEQFF	TRBJ2-1	TRBV7-3
CSARDQGGRGNIQYF	TRBJ2-4	TRBV20-1
CASSLGNRGRQETQYF	TRBJ2-5	TRBV7-2
CASAGHFNQPQHF	TRBJ1-5	TRBV28
CASSSTGPLDRQYF	TRBJ2-7	TRBV28
CASSHGDNEQFF	TRBJ2-1	TRBV23-1
CASSEGLVPPNTEAFF	TRBJ1-1	TRBV6-1
CSARPASGRVQETQYF	TRBJ2-5	TRBV20-1
CASSLDVTSGRGYEQYF	TRBJ2-7	TRBV7-8
CATWTGGAEAFF	TRBJ1-1	TRBV6-5
CASTPTGRNYGYTF	TRBJ1-2	TRBV28
CASSVRALNTEAFF	TRBJ1-1	TRBV6-1
CASSPPAGATEAFF	TRBJ1-1	TRBV28
CASSLRGIEGLNTEAFF	TRBJ1-1	TRBV13
CASSLQSPSQDTEAFF	TRBJ1-1	TRBV7-2
CASSLGLSGRGAQYF	TRBJ2-5	TRBV7-9
CASSALRETEAFF	TRBJ1-1	TRBV9
CATLSAEKLFF	TRBJ1-4	TRBV28
CASSLVVRGTEAFF	TRBJ1-1	TRBV7-8
CASSLITGGEQFF	TRBJ2-1	TRBV7-3
CASSKGTPSPYEQYF	TRBJ2-7	TRBV3-1
CASSLLPNTGELFF	TRBJ2-2	TRBV5-1
CASALGLVNDEQFF	TRBJ2-1	TRBV5-1
CSARTAKSWTQYF	TRBJ2-5	TRBV20-1
CASRTSGRSNEQFF	TRBJ2-1	TRBV25-1
CASSLGSLAKNIQYF	TRBJ2-4	TRBV5-5
CASSSKYPMYQETQYF	TRBJ2-5	TRBV27
CASSLEPAGTVYGYTF	TRBJ1-2	TRBV7-2
CASSSRGQVYEQYF	TRBJ2-7	TRBV5-4
CASSRGSGGTEAFF	TRBJ1-1	TRBV11-2